This T cell receptor (beta chain) was obtained from a study of long-term antiretroviral therapy in people with HIV. Going into DNA extraction, samples held about 1-11 million cryopreserved PBMC. Samples were assayed with immunoSEQ v3.0 at survey level. Sequencing efforts were directed toward about 35,000-50,000 T-cell genomes per sample. Some clones are missing from TCRdb's copy, which holds only in-frame ones; the method was immunoSEQ multiplex PCR. The data hold about 22,000 clones, with over 65% observed a single time. V dropped 0 bases and J dropped 4 bases, with 11 bases sitting between them. The germline CDR1 and CDR2 sequences are SGHNT and YYREEE (reference sequence). There are 14 residues in the CDR3.

The chain uses TRBV5-4 and TRBJ2-7; D gene ambiguous. The source material was unsorted PBMCs, sampled around 5.9 years after starting antiretroviral therapy. The source is a man aged 25-45 years with HIV. The DNA for the CDR3 is TGTGCCAGCAGCTTGGAGGCAGGAGAATACGAGCAGTACTTC. Translating it yields CASSLEAGEYEQYF. Using reference TRBV5-4 and TRBJ2-7 for the parts outside the CDR3, the full variable domain is ETGVTQSPTHLIKTRGQQVTLRCSSQSGHNTVSWYQQALGQGPQFIFQYYREEENGRGNFPPRFSGLQFPNYSSELNVNALELDDSALYLCASSLEAGEYEQYFGPGTRLTVT.